The present TCR beta chain was sequenced within a study of long-term antiretroviral therapy in people with HIV. Study background: Samples collected earliest predate the 2015 immediate-ART recommendation by about a decade.

At the survey level, the v3.0 immunoSEQ assay was run. Measured with immunoSEQ multiplex PCR; TCRdb has only the in-frame clones, and not every one. The table includes around 30,000 clones, around 93% detected once. The germline gives CDR1 SEHNR, CDR2 FQNEAQ (reference sequence). CDR3 length: 15 amino acids. V was pared by 4 bases and J by 0 bases, with 10 bases between. PBMC samples from each donor numbered at least one pre-ART and at least two post-ART. All participants with HIV were treated in the United States. The chain combines TRBV7-9 with TRBJ1-5; D is perhaps TRBD1 (5 bases). The clonotype comes from a man aged 50 or older with HIV. Sequenced material: unsorted PBMCs, taken around 7.4 years after starting antiretroviral therapy. This CDR3 reads CASSSGTASNQPQHF. The CDR3 coding sequence is TGTGCCAGCAGCTCGGGGACGGCTAGCAATCAGCCCCAGCATTTT.